The rows below give T cell receptor beta chains drawn from one sample of a study of shared clonotypes between healthy human individuals. Repertoires were generated with immunoSEQ multiplex PCR, while TCRdb's copy carries only in-frame clones and drops some. The sample consists of some 2,100,000 clones, just over 90% of them appearing once. Sequencing was carried out using naive CD8+ T cells from PBMCs. The receptors here all came from a man younger than 35 in good health. Some clones in this sample may be carry-over from other donors' samples. The CDR3 runs from the conserved cysteine through the conserved F or W. D genes are given only for firm matches. Part of the rows lack a size; the others show once, few, many or a class for expanded clones.

clone size | J gene | V gene | D gene | CDR3 protein | CDR3 DNA
NA | TRBJ2-5 | TRBV25-1 | NA | CASSGWGARETQYF | TGTGCCAGCAGTGGCTGGGGGGCGCGGGAGACCCAGTACTTC
NA | TRBJ2-5 | TRBV7-3 | TRBD1 | CASSRDRGEETQYF | TGTGCCAGCAGCCGGGACAGGGGGGAAGAGACCCAGTACTTC
NA | TRBJ2-5 | TRBV11-3 | NA | CASSLDGAQETQYF | TGTGCCAGCAGCTTAGATGGGGCACAAGAGACCCAGTACTTC
NA | TRBJ2-2 | TRBV5-1 | NA | CASSWGSRSTGELFF | TGCGCCAGCAGCTGGGGGAGCCGGAGCACCGGGGAGCTGTTTTTT
NA | TRBJ2-2 | TRBV13 | NA | CASRLIADPGELFF | TGTGCCAGCAGGTTGATAGCTGATCCCGGGGAGCTGTTTTTT
NA | TRBJ2-2 | TRBV28 | NA | CASSLSTDSRDPRGSGELFF | TGTGCCAGCAGTTTATCGACAGACTCCCGGGACCCCCGGGGGTCCGGGGAGCTGTTTTTT
NA | TRBJ2-1 | TRBV7-9 | TRBD2 | CASSSTGTSGRWNEQFF | TGTGCCAGCAGCTCCACCGGTACTAGCGGGAGGTGGAATGAGCAGTTCTTC
NA | TRBJ2-1 | TRBV7-3 | TRBD2 | CASSLWGLAANSYNEQFF | TGTGCCAGCAGCTTATGGGGCCTAGCGGCTAACTCCTACAATGAGCAGTTCTTC
NA | TRBJ2-7 | TRBV2 | TRBD2 | CASVAGVGTYEQYF | TGTGCCAGTGTAGCGGGAGTTGGGACCTACGAGCAGTACTTC
NA | TRBJ2-2 | TRBV7-2 | NA | CASSLALWRDTGELFF | TGTGCCAGCAGCTTAGCTTTATGGAGGGACACCGGGGAGCTGTTTTTT
NA | TRBJ1-1 | TRBV9 | NA | CASSVVRFGTEAFF | TGTGCCAGCAGCGTAGTAAGGTTTGGGACTGAAGCTTTCTTT
once | TRBJ2-7 | TRBV28 | NA | CASSLLDRFGKFYYEQYF | TGTGCCAGCAGTTTACTCGACAGGTTTGGGAAGTTTTATTACGAGCAGTACTTC
NA | TRBJ2-1 | TRBV13 | TRBD2 | CASRPPSGGYNEQFF | TGTGCCAGCCGGCCGCCTAGCGGGGGATACAATGAGCAGTTCTTC
once | TRBJ2-2 | TRBV10-3 | TRBD2 | CAISESKGREVENTGELFF | TGTGCCATCAGTGAGTCGAAAGGGCGGGAGGTCGAGAACACCGGGGAGCTGTTTTTT
once | TRBJ2-5 | TRBV15 | TRBD2 | CATSSAIRRGASGGFGYF | TGTGCCACCAGCAGTGCCATCAGACGGGGGGCCAGCGGGGGCTTTGGTTACTTC
NA | TRBJ1-2 | TRBV19 | TRBD1 | CASSIEGQGVYGYTF | TGTGCCAGTAGTATCGAAGGACAGGGGGTCTATGGCTACACCTTC
NA | TRBJ2-7 | TRBV6-6 | TRBD1 | CASSFGTAEQYF | TGTGCCAGCAGTTTCGGGACAGCCGAGCAGTACTTC
NA | TRBJ2-3 | TRBV11-1 | TRBD2 | CASSFWAGGVADTQYF | TGTGCCAGCAGCTTCTGGGCTGGGGGGGTGGCAGATACGCAGTATTTT